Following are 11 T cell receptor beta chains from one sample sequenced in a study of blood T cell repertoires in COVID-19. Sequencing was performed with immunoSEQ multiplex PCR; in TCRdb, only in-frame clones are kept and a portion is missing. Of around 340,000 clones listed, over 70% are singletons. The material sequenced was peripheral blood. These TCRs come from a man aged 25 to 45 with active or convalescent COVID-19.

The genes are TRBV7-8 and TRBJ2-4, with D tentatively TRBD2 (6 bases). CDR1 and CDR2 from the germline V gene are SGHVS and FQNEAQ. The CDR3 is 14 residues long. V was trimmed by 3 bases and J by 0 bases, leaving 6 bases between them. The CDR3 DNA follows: TGTGCCAGCAGCTTGCGGGGAGCCAAAAACATTCAGTACTTC. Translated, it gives CASSLRGAKNIQYF.

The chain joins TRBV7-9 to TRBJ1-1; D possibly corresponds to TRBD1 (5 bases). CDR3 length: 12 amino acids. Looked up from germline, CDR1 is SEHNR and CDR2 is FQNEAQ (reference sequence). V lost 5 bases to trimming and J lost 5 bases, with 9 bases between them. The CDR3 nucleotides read TGTGCCAGCAGCCCCAGGGTTACTGAAGCTTTCTTT. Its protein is CASSPRVTEAFF.

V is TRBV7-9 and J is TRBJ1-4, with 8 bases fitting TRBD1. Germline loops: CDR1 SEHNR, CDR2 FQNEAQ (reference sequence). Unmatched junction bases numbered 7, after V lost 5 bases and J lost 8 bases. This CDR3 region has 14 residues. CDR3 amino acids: CASSPQGGIEKLFF. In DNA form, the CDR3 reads TGTGCCAGCAGCCCACAGGGGGGTATAGAAAAACTGTTTTTT. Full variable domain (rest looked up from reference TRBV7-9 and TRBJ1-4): DTGVSQNPRHKITKRGQNVTFRCDPISEHNRLYWYRQTLGQGPEFLTYFQNEAQLEKSRLLSDRFSAERPKGSFSTLEIQRTEQGDSAMYLCASSPQGGIEKLFFGSGTQLSVL.

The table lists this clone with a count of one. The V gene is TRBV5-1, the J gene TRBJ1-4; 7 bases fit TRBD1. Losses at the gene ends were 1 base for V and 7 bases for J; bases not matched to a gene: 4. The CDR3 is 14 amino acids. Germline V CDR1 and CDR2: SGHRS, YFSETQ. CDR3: CASSLRDRAEKLFF. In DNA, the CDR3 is TGCGCCAGCAGCTTGCGAGACAGGGCTGAAAAACTGTTTTTT.

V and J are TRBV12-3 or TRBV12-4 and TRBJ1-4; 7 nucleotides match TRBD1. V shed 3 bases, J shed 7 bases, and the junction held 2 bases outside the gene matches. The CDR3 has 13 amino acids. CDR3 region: CASSFNRGEKLFF. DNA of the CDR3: TGTGCCAGCAGTTTCAACAGGGGTGAAAAACTGTTTTTT.

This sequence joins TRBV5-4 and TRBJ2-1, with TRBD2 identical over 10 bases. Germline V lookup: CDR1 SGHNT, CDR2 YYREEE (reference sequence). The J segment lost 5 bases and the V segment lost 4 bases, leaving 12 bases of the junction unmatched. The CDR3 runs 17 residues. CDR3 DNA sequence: TGTGCCAGCAGCCCCATGCCGCCGGGACTAGCGAACAATGAGCAGTTCTTC. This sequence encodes CASSPMPPGLANNEQFF.

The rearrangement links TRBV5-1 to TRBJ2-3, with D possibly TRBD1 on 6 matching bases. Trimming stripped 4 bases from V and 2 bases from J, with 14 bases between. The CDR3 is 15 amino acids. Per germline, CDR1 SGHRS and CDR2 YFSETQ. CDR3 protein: CASSQSGQNTDTQYF. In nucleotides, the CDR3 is TGCGCCAGCAGCCAATCGGGACAAAACACAGATACGCAGTATTTT.

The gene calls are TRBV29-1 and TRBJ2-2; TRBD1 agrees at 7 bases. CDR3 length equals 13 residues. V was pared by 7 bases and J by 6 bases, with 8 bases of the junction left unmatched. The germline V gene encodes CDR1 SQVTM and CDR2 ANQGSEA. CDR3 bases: TGCAGCGCGATGACAGGGTCCCCCGGGGAGCTGTTTTTT. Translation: CSAMTGSPGELFF.

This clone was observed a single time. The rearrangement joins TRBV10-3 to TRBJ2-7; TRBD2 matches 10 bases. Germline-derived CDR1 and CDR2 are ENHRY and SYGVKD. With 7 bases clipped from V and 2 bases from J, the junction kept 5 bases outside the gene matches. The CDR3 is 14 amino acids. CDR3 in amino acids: CAIKESGRAYEQYF. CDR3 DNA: TGTGCCATCAAGGAAAGCGGGAGGGCCTACGAGCAGTACTTC.

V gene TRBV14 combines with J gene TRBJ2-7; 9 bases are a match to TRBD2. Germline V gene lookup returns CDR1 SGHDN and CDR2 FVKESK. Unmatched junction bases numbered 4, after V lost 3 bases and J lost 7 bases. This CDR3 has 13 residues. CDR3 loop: CASSQGLAWEQYF. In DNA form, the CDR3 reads TGTGCCAGCAGCCAGGGACTAGCATGGGAGCAGTACTTC.

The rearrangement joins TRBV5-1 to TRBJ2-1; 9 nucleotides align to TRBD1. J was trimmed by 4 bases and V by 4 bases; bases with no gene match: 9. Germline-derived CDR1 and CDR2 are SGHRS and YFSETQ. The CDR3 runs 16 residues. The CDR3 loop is CASSPGGGQGYNEQFF. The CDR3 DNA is TGCGCCAGCAGCCCGGGGGGAGGACAGGGGTACAATGAGCAGTTCTTC. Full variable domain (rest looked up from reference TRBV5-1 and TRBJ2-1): KAGVTQTPRYLIKTRGQQVTLSCSPISGHRSVSWYQQTPGQGLQFLFEYFSETQRNKGNFPGRFSGRQFSNSRSEMNVSTLELGDSALYLCASSPGGGQGYNEQFFGPGTRLTVL.